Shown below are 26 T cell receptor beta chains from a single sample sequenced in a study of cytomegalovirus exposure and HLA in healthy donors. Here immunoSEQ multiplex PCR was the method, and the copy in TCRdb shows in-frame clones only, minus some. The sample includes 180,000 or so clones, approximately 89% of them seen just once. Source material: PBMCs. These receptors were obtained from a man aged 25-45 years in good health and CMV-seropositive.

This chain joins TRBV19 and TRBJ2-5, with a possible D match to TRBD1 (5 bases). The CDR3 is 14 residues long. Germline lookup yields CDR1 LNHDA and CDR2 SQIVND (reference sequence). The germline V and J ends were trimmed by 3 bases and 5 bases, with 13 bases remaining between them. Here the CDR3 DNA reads TGTGCCAGTAGTATCGGGCAGGGATCGGAGACCCAGTACTTC. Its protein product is CASSIGQGSETQYF.

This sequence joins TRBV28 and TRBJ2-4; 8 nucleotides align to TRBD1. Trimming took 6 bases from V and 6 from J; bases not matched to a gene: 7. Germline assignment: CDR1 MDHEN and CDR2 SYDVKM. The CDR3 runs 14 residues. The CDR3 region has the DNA TGTGCCAGCAGCATAGGGACAGGCGGAAACATTCAGTACTTC. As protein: CASSIGTGGNIQYF.

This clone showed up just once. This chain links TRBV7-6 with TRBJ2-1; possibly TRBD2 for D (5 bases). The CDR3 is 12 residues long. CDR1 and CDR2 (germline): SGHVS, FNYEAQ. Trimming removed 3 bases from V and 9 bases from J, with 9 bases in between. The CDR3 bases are TGTGCCAGCAGCTTCCTCGCGGGTGAGCAGTTCTTC. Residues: CASSFLAGEQFF.

For the CDR3, the DNA is TGTGCCAGCAGCCCCCCCCTGGGGACAGGGTGGACCTACAATGAGCAGTTCTTC. Amino acids: CASSPPLGTGWTYNEQFF. This chain uses TRBV5-6 with TRBJ2-1, with 9 bases that match TRBD1. V gave up 4 bases and J gave up 2 bases; unmatched junction bases: 13. The CDR3 has 18 amino acids. Germline lookup yields CDR1 SGHDT and CDR2 YYEEEE. The entire variable domain, with the rest obtained from reference TRBV5-6 and TRBJ2-1, is as follows: DAGVTQSPTHLIKTRGQQVTLRCSPKSGHDTVSWYQQALGQGPQFIFQYYEEEERQRGNFPDRFSGHQFPNYSSELNVNALLLGDSALYLCASSPPLGTGWTYNEQFFGPGTRLTVL.

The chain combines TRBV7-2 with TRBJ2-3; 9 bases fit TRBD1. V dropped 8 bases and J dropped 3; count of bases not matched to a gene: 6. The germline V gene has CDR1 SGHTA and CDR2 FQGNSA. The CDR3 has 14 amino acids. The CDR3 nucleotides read TGTGCCAGCTCCACAGGGACAGGGACAGATACGCAGTATTTT. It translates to CASSTGTGTDTQYF.

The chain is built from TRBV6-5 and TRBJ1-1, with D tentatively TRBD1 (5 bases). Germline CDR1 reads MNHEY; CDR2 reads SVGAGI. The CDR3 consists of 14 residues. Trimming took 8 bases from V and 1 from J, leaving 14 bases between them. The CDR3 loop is CASRAPGGNTEAFF. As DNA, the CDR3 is TGTGCCAGCCGCGCCCCCGGGGGGAACACTGAAGCTTTCTTT.

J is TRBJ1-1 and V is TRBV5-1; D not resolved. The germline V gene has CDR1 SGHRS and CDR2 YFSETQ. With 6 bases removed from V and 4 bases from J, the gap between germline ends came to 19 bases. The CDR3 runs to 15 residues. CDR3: CASTPAGVVTTEAFF. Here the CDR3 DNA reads TGCGCCAGCACCCCCGCCGGTGTGGTGACCACTGAAGCTTTCTTT.

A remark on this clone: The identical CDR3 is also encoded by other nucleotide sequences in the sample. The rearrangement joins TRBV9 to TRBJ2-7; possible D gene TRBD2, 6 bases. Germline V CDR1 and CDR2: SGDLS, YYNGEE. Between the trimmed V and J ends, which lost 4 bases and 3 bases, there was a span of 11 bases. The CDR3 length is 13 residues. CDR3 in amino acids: CASSPGTHYEQYF. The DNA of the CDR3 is TGTGCCAGCAGCCCTGGGACTCACTACGAGCAGTACTTC. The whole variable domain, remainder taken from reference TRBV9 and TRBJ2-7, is DSGVTQTPKHLITATGQRVTLRCSPRSGDLSVYWYQQSLDQGLQFLIQYYNGEERAKGNILERFSAQQFPDLHSELNLSSLELGDSALYFCASSPGTHYEQYFGPGTRLTVT.

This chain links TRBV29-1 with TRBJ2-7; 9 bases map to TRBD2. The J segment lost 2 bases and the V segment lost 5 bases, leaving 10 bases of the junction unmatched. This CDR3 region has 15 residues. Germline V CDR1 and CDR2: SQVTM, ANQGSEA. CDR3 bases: TGCAGCGTTTCAGTAGCGGGGGCGGGAGCCTACGAGCAGTACTTC. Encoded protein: CSVSVAGAGAYEQYF.

CDR3 amino acids: CASSHPRGLPYF. CDR3 DNA: TGTGCCAGCAGCCACCCCCGGGGACTTCCGTACTTC. The V call is TRBV5-6, the J call TRBJ2-7; TRBD2 might be the D (6 bases). The CDR3 length is 12 residues. CDR1 is SGHDT and CDR2 is YYEEEE in the germline V gene. Deletions cut 4 bases from V and 12 bases from J, with 17 bases between.

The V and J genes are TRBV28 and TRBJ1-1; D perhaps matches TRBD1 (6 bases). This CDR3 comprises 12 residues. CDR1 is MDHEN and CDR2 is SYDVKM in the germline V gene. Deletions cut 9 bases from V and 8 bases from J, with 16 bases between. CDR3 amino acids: CASGGQWGEAFF. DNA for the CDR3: TGTGCCAGTGGCGGACAGTGGGGGGAAGCTTTCTTT.

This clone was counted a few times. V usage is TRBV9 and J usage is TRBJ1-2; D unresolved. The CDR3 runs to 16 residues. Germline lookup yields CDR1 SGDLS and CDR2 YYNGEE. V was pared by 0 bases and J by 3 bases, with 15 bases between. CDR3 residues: CASSVGTARGYYGYTF. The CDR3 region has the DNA TGTGCCAGCAGCGTAGGGACCGCCCGTGGGTACTATGGCTACACCTTC.

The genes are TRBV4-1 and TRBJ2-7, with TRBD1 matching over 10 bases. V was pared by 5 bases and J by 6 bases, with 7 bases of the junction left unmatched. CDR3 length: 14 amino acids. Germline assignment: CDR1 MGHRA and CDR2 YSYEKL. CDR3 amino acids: CASSTRTGGSEQYF. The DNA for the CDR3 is TGCGCCAGCAGCACCCGGACAGGGGGGTCCGAGCAGTACTTC.

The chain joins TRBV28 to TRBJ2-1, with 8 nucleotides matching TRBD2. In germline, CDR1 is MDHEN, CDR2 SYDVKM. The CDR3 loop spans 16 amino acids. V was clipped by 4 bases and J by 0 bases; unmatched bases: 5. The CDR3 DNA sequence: TGTGCCAGCAGTTCCAATAGCGGGACCTCCTACAATGAGCAGTTCTTC. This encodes CASSSNSGTSYNEQFF.

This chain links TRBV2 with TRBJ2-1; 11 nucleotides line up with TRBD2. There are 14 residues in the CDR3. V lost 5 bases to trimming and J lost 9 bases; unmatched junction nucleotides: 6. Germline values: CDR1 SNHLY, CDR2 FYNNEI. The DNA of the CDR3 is TGTGCCAGCAGTTTAGCGGGAGGGCCGAGTGAGCAGTTCTTC. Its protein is CASSLAGGPSEQFF.

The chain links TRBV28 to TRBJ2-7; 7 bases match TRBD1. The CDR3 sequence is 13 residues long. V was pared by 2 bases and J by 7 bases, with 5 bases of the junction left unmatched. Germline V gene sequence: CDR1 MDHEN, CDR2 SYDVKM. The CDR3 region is CASSLGAGGEQYF. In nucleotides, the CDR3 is TGTGCCAGCAGTTTAGGAGCAGGGGGAGAGCAGTACTTC. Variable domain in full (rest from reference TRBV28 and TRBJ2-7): DVKVTQSSRYLVKRTGEKVFLECVQDMDHENMFWYRQDPGLGLRLIYFSYDVKMKEKGDIPEGYSVSREKKERFSLILESASTNQTSMYLCASSLGAGGEQYFGPGTRLTVT.

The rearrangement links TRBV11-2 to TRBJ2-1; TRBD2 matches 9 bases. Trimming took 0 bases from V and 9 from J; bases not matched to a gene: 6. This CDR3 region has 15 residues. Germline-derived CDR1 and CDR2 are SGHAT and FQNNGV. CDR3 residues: CASSLDVAGGVEQFF. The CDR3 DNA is TGTGCCAGCAGCTTAGATGTCGCGGGGGGGGTTGAGCAGTTCTTC. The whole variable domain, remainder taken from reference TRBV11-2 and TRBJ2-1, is EAGVAQSPRYKIIEKRQSVAFWCNPISGHATLYWYQQILGQGPKLLIQFQNNGVVDDSQLPKDRFSAERLKGVDSTLKIQPAKLEDSAVYLCASSLDVAGGVEQFFGPGTRLTVL.

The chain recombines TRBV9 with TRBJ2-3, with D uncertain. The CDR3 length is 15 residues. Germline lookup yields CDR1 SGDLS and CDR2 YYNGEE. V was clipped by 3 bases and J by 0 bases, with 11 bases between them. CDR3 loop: CASSGRLPSTDTQYF. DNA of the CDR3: TGTGCCAGCAGCGGCCGCCTACCTAGCACAGATACGCAGTATTTT.

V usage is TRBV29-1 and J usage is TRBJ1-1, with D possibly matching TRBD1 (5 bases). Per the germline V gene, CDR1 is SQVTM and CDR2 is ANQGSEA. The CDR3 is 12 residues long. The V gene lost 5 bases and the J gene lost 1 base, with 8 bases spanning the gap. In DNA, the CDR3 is TGCAGCGTTATTAGGGGGAACACTGAAGCTTTCTTT. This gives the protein CSVIRGNTEAFF. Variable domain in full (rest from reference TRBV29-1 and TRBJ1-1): SAVISQKPSRDICQRGTSLTIQCQVDSQVTMMFWYRQQPGQSLTLIATANQGSEATYESGFVIDKFPISRPNLTFSTLTVSNMSPEDSSIYLCSVIRGNTEAFFGQGTRLTVV.

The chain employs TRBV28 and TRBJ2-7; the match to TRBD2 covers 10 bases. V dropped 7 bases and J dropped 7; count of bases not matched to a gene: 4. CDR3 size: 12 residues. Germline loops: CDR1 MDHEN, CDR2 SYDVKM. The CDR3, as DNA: TGTGCCAGCACCCTGACTAGCGGGGAGCAGTACTTC. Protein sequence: CASTLTSGEQYF.

This chain's CDR3 is CASARQGNSNQPQHF. DNA of the CDR3: TGTGCCAGCGCCCGACAGGGGAATAGCAATCAGCCCCAGCATTTT. This chain connects TRBV6-1 to TRBJ1-5, with 8 bases identical to TRBD1. With 8 bases clipped from V and 0 bases from J, the junction kept 6 bases outside the gene matches. CDR3 length: 15 amino acids. CDR1 MNHNS and CDR2 SASEGT come from the germline V gene.

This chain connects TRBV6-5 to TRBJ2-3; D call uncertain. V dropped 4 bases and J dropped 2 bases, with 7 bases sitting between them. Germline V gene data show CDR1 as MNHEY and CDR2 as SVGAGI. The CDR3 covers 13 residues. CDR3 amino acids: CASSSRFTDTQYF. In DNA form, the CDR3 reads TGTGCCAGCAGTTCTCGCTTCACAGATACGCAGTATTTT.

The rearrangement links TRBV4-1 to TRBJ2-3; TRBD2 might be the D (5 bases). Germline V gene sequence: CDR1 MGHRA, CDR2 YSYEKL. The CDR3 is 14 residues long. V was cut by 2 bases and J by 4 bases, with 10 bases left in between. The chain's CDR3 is CASSQILEPDTQYF. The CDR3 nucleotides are TGCGCCAGCAGCCAAATACTAGAACCAGATACGCAGTATTTT.

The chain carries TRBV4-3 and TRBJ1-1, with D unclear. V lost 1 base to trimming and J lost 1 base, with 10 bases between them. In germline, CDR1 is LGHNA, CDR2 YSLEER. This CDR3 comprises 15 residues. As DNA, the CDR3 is TGCGCCAGCAGCCAAGCCCCTCCACAGAACACTGAAGCTTTCTTT. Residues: CASSQAPPQNTEAFF.

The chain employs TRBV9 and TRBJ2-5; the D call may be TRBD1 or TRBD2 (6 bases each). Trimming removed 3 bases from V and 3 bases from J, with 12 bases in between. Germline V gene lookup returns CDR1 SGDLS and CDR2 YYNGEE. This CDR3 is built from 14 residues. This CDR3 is CASSDREAEETQYF. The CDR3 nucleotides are TGTGCCAGCAGCGACAGGGAGGCTGAAGAGACCCAGTACTTC.

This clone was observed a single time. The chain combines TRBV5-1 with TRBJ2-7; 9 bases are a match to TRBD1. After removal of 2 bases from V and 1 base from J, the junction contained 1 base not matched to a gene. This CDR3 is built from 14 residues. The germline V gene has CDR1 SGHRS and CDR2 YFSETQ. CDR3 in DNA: TGCGCCAGCAGCTTACAGGGGGCGTCCTACGAGCAGTACTTC. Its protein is CASSLQGASYEQYF.